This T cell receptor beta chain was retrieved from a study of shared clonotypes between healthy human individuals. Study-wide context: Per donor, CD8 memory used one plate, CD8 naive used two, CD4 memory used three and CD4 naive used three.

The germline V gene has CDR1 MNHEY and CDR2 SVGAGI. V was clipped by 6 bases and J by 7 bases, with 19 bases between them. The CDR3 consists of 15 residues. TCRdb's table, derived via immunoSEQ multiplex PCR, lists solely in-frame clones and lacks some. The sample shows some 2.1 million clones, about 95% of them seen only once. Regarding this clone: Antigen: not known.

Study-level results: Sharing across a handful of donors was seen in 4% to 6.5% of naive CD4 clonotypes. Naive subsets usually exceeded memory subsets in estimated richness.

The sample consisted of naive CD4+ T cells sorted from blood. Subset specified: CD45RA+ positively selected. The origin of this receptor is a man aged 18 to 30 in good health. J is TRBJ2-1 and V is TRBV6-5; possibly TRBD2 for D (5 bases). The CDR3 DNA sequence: TGTGCCAGCAGCGGGAAAGAGCCTGTCCTGAATGAGCAGTTCTTC. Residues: CASSGKEPVLNEQFF.